A selection of T cell receptor beta chains follows, all from one sample in a study of radiation and T cells in renal cell carcinoma. The assay was immunoSEQ multiplex PCR, and TCRdb's table has in-frame clones only and misses some. The sample includes around 160,000 clones, about nine tenths of them seen just once. The source material was blood, sampled from a patient whose treatment included radiotherapy and nephrectomy. These receptors were obtained from a woman in her 70s with renal cell carcinoma. Both conserved end residues are part of each CDR3. D genes are given only for firm matches. Clone sizes are given selectively: once, few, many, or a class where the clone is expanded.

clone size: .; J gene: TRBJ1-5; V gene: TRBV2; D gene: TRBD1; CDR3 DNA: TGTGCCAGCACCCTAAGAGGACAGGGTGCTAACAATCAGCCCCAGCATTTT; CDR3 protein: CASTLRGQGANNQPQHF
clone size: .; J gene: TRBJ2-5; V gene: TRBV7-2; D gene: .; CDR3 DNA: TGTGCCAGCAGCTCACGGATCCAAGAGACCCAGTACTTC; CDR3 protein: CASSSRIQETQYF
clone size: .; J gene: TRBJ2-3; V gene: TRBV5-1; D gene: TRBD2; CDR3 DNA: TGCGCCAGCAGCTCGGGGACTAGCGGCGCCACAGATACGCAGTATTTT; CDR3 protein: CASSSGTSGATDTQYF
clone size: once; J gene: TRBJ2-7; V gene: TRBV28; D gene: .; CDR3 DNA: TGTGCCAGCACCTCCCCGCCGAGCGAGCAGTACTTC; CDR3 protein: CASTSPPSEQYF
clone size: .; J gene: TRBJ1-2; V gene: TRBV9; D gene: TRBD1; CDR3 DNA: TGTGCCAGCAGCGTAGAGGGGGCACCTAACTATGGCTACACCTTC; CDR3 protein: CASSVEGAPNYGYTF
clone size: .; J gene: TRBJ1-1; V gene: TRBV2; D gene: TRBD1; CDR3 DNA: TGTGCCAGCAGGTTCGGACAGGGGGCACGGACTGAAGCTTTCTTT; CDR3 protein: CASRFGQGARTEAFF
clone size: few; J gene: TRBJ1-1; V gene: TRBV2; D gene: TRBD1; CDR3 DNA: TGTGCCAGCAGTGAGGACAGGGCCACTGAAGCTTTCTTT; CDR3 protein: CASSEDRATEAFF
clone size: .; J gene: TRBJ1-2; V gene: TRBV7-2; D gene: .; CDR3 DNA: TGTGCCAGCAGCCCCCCTAACTATGGCTACACCTTC; CDR3 protein: CASSPPNYGYTF
clone size: .; J gene: TRBJ2-1; V gene: TRBV11-2; D gene: .; CDR3 DNA: TGTGCCAGCAGCTCCCCCTGGGGGCCGTCCTACAATGAGCAGTTCTTC; CDR3 protein: CASSSPWGPSYNEQFF
clone size: few; J gene: TRBJ1-1; V gene: TRBV30; D gene: .; CDR3 DNA: TGTGCCTGGGCTATTCCCAAGGGGAACGGTGAAGCTTTCTTT; CDR3 protein: CAWAIPKGNGEAFF
clone size: .; J gene: TRBJ1-5; V gene: TRBV5-5; D gene: .; CDR3 DNA: TGTGCCAGCAGCTTGGAACCGGAAAGCAATCAGCCCCAGCATTTT; CDR3 protein: CASSLEPESNQPQHF
clone size: .; J gene: TRBJ1-1; V gene: TRBV5-4; D gene: .; CDR3 DNA: TGTGCCAGCAGCATCGCCGGAGACAGTACTGAAGCTTTCTTT; CDR3 protein: CASSIAGDSTEAFF
clone size: .; J gene: TRBJ2-6; V gene: TRBV30; D gene: .; CDR3 DNA: TGTGCCTGGGGGAATTCTGGGGCCAACGTCCTGACTTTC; CDR3 protein: CAWGNSGANVLTF
clone size: .; J gene: TRBJ1-3; V gene: TRBV6-5; D gene: .; CDR3 DNA: TGTGCCAGCAGCTCCAACAGGGACACCATATATTTT; CDR3 protein: CASSSNRDTIYF
clone size: .; J gene: TRBJ1-1; V gene: TRBV4-1; D gene: .; CDR3 DNA: TGCGCCAGCAGCCTCAAGATTGGGGCGCCGAACACTGAAGCTTTCTTT; CDR3 protein: CASSLKIGAPNTEAFF
clone size: .; J gene: TRBJ1-5; V gene: TRBV5-6; D gene: .; CDR3 DNA: TGTGCCAGCAGCTTGGCCGGCGGAAATCAGCCCCAGCATTTT; CDR3 protein: CASSLAGGNQPQHF
clone size: few; J gene: TRBJ1-1; V gene: TRBV29-1; D gene: .; CDR3 DNA: TGCAGCGTTGGGGGTCGGACTGAAGCTTTCTTT; CDR3 protein: CSVGGRTEAFF
clone size: .; J gene: TRBJ1-2; V gene: TRBV6-1; D gene: TRBD1; CDR3 DNA: TGTGCCAGCAGTGCTACCGGGACAGGGGGTGGCTACACCTTC; CDR3 protein: CASSATGTGGGYTF
clone size: .; J gene: TRBJ1-6; V gene: TRBV6-6; D gene: TRBD1; CDR3 DNA: TGTGCCAGCAGGACAGGGGGCGGTTCACCCCTCCACTTT; CDR3 protein: CASRTGGGSPLHF
clone size: .; J gene: TRBJ2-1; V gene: TRBV27; D gene: .; CDR3 DNA: TGTGCCGGAGCCGGAAATGAGCAGTTCTTC; CDR3 protein: CAGAGNEQFF
clone size: once; J gene: TRBJ1-6; V gene: TRBV28; D gene: .; CDR3 DNA: TGTGCCAGCAGTGCCCAGGGGACGGTGAATTCACCCCTCCACTTT; CDR3 protein: CASSAQGTVNSPLHF
clone size: .; J gene: TRBJ1-4; V gene: TRBV7-2; D gene: .; CDR3 DNA: TGTGCCAGCAGCCCGGGTCCGGTGAATGGTGAAAAACTGTTTTTT; CDR3 protein: CASSPGPVNGEKLFF
clone size: .; J gene: TRBJ2-1; V gene: TRBV5-1; D gene: TRBD1; CDR3 DNA: TGCGCCAGCAGCTTGGGGACAGGGTCCTACAATGAGCAGTTCTTC; CDR3 protein: CASSLGTGSYNEQFF
clone size: .; J gene: TRBJ1-1; V gene: TRBV28; D gene: TRBD1; CDR3 DNA: TGTGCCAGCAGTTTTGGGGACAGGGGATTCATGAACACTGAAGCTTTCTTT; CDR3 protein: CASSFGDRGFMNTEAFF
clone size: .; J gene: TRBJ1-2; V gene: TRBV7-8; D gene: .; CDR3 DNA: TGTGCCAGCAGCTTAATTACAGGGAGGGCTAACTATGGCTACACCTTC; CDR3 protein: CASSLITGRANYGYTF
clone size: .; J gene: TRBJ2-1; V gene: TRBV2; D gene: .; CDR3 DNA: TGTGCCAGCGGATCCGACTCCTACAATGAGCAGTTCTTC; CDR3 protein: CASGSDSYNEQFF
clone size: .; J gene: TRBJ1-1; V gene: TRBV5-4; D gene: .; CDR3 DNA: TGTGCCAGCAGCTTGCGGGATAGAGTGGACACTGAAGCTTTCTTT; CDR3 protein: CASSLRDRVDTEAFF